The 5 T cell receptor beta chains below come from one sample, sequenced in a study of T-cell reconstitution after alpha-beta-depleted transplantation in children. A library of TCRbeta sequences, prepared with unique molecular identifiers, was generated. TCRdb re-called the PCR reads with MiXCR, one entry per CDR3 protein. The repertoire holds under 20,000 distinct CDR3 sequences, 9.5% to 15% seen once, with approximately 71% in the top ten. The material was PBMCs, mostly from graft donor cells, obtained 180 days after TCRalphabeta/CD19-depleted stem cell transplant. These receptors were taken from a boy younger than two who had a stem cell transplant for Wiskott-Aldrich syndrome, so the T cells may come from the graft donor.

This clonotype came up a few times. The CDR3 reads CASTGGRGVQPQHF. CDR3 DNA sequence: TGTGCCAGCACGGGCGGACGAGGGGTTCAGCCCCAGCATTTT. J is TRBJ1-5 and V is TRBV6-5; the D gene is possibly TRBD1 (5 bases). V lost 7 bases, J lost 6 bases, and 16 bases lay in between. This CDR3 is built from 14 residues. CDR1 is MNHEY and CDR2 is SVGAGI in the germline V gene.

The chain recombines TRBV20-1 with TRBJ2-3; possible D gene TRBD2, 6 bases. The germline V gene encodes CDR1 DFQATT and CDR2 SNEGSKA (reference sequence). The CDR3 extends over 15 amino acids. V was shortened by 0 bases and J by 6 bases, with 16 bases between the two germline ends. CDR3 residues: CSARDGLEAGDTQYF. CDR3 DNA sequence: TGCAGTGCTAGAGATGGGCTGGAGGCGGGGGATACGCAGTATTTT.

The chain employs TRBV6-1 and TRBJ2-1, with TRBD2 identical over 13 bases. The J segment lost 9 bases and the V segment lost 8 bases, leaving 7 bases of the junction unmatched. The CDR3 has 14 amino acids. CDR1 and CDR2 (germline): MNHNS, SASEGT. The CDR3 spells CASSPLAGGSEQFF. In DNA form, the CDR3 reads TGTGCCAGCTCGCCACTAGCGGGGGGGAGTGAGCAGTTCTTC.

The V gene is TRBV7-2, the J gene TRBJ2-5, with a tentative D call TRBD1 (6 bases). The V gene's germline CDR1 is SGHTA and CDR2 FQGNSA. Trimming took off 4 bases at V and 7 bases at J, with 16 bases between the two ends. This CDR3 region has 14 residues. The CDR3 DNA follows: TGTGCCAGCAGCTACGCCGGGACACGGGTGACCCAGTACTTC. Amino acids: CASSYAGTRVTQYF.

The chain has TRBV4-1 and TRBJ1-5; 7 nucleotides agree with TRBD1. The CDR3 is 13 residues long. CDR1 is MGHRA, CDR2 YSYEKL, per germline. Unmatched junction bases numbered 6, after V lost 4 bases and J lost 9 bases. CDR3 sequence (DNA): TGCGCCAGCAGCCTGCAGGGGGACAGGCCCCAGCATTTT. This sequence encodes CASSLQGDRPQHF.